A selection of T cell receptor beta chains follows, all from one sample in a study of shared clonotypes between healthy human individuals. Clones were sequenced by immunoSEQ multiplex PCR, and TCRdb holds only the in-frame ones, with some missing. Among about 2.2 million clones listed, just over 90% were seen once. The sample was naive CD8+ T cells from PBMCs. The receptors come from a man aged 18 to 35 in good health. Some clones in this sample may be carry-over from other donors' samples. CDR3s include the opening cysteine and the closing phenylalanine or tryptophan. The D gene is left open where the match is weak. The size entry is marked missing in some rows and otherwise reads once, few, many or a size class.

13	-	TRBV27	-	TRBJ1-2	TGTGCCAGCAGTTTCAGGAGAAACTATGGCTACACCTTC	CASSFRRNYGYTF
13	-	TRBV27	-	TRBJ1-5	TGTGCCAGCAGTTTCTCGGGCAATCAGCCCCAGCATTTT	CASSFSGNQPQHF
18	-	TRBV6-1	-	TRBJ2-7	TGTGCCAGCAGTGAGTTCGAAGGAGGGGGCTCCTTATCCTACGAGCAGTACTTC	CASSEFEGGGSLSYEQYF
14	-	TRBV7-3	TRBD2	TRBJ2-1	TGTGCCAGCATACCAGCGGGAGTATGTGATGAGCAGTTCTTC	CASIPAGVCDEQFF
16	-	TRBV19	TRBD1	TRBJ2-5	TGTGCCAGTAGTATATATGGGACAGGGGGCCGGGAGACCCAGTACTTC	CASSIYGTGGRETQYF
13	-	TRBV7-9	TRBD2	TRBJ2-5	TGTGCCAGCAGCGGCCAGGGAGGGGAGACCCAGTACTTC	CASSGQGGETQYF
16	-	TRBV28	-	TRBJ2-3	TGTGCCAGCAGTCCCCGGTTGGTAGCGAGGGGAGATACGCAGTATTTT	CASSPRLVARGDTQYF
18	-	TRBV7-8	TRBD2	TRBJ2-5	TGTGCCAGCAGCACACAACTCTCCGGACTAGCGGGAGAGGAGACCCAGTACTTC	CASSTQLSGLAGEETQYF
13	-	TRBV2	-	TRBJ2-7	TGTGCCAGCGGTATGGCAGGGAACTACGAGCAGTACTTC	CASGMAGNYEQYF
16	-	TRBV28	TRBD1	TRBJ1-3	TGTGCCAGCAGTAATACAGGGGCGTACTCTGGAAACACCATATATTTT	CASSNTGAYSGNTIYF
16	-	TRBV4-1	-	TRBJ2-3	TGCGCCAGCAGCCAAGATCTGACAGCTAGCACAGATACGCAGTATTTT	CASSQDLTASTDTQYF
19	-	TRBV5-4	TRBD2	TRBJ2-7	TGTGCCAGCAGCTCACGAAGCACTCCGGGACTAGCGCTTTCTTACGAGCAGTACTTC	CASSSRSTPGLALSYEQYF
14	few	TRBV9	-	TRBJ1-1	TGTGCCAGCAGCGGAGAAGGACAGATTGCTGAAGCTTTCTTT	CASSGEGQIAEAFF
14	-	TRBV27	-	TRBJ2-5	TGTGCCAGCGCCTCCGGGGCGGTCCAAGAGACCCAGTACTTC	CASASGAVQETQYF
18	-	TRBV5-6	-	TRBJ2-3	TGTGCCAGCAGCCGAGATTGGGAACCCGGGACTAGCACAGATACGCAGTATTTT	CASSRDWEPGTSTDTQYF
16	-	TRBV4-1	-	TRBJ2-3	TGCGCCAGCAGCCAAGTACAAAATTGGGGCACAGATACGCAGTATTTT	CASSQVQNWGTDTQYF
17	-	TRBV28	TRBD1	TRBJ2-7	TGTGCCAGCAGTTTCCCCCTTTCCGGGACAGGGGGTTACGAGCAGTACTTC	CASSFPLSGTGGYEQYF
14	-	TRBV7-9	-	TRBJ1-5	TGTGCCAGCAGCCTCGAGGCGTGGGATCAGCCCCAGCATTTT	CASSLEAWDQPQHF
15	-	TRBV27	TRBD1	TRBJ1-6	TGTGCCAGCAGTTTAGGGACAGGGGGCGTGACACCCCTCCACTTT	CASSLGTGGVTPLHF
13	few	TRBV27	-	TRBJ1-1	TGTGCCAGCAGAACAGGAAAGCGGACTGAAGCTTTCTTT	CASRTGKRTEAFF
15	-	TRBV27	-	TRBJ2-7	TGTGCCAGCAGTCCAAAAACCCTGCGGCCCCACGAGCAGTACTTC	CASSPKTLRPHEQYF
14	-	TRBV29-1	TRBD1	TRBJ2-3	TGCAGCGTTGAGCCGCGACAGGGTAGGGATACGCAGTATTTT	CSVEPRQGRDTQYF
13	-	TRBV10-3	-	TRBJ2-1	TGTGCCATCAGTGAAAACAATAGGAATGAGCAGTTCTTC	CAISENNRNEQFF
15	-	TRBV5-1	-	TRBJ2-7	TGCGCCAGCAGCTTGATGGTGGGGGCATCCTACGAGCAGTACTTC	CASSLMVGASYEQYF
14	-	TRBV27	-	TRBJ2-2	TGTGCCAGCAGTTTAATTGGTAACACCGGGGAGCTGTTTTTT	CASSLIGNTGELFF
14	-	TRBV10-3	TRBD2	TRBJ2-1	TGTGCCATCAGTAATCCGGGACTAGGAGACGAGCAGTTCTTC	CAISNPGLGDEQFF
14	-	TRBV15	-	TRBJ2-2	TGTGCCACCAGCAGAGTCCCTTCCGCCGGGGAGCTGTTTTTT	CATSRVPSAGELFF
15	-	TRBV28	-	TRBJ2-7	TGTGCCAGCAGGCGCCCCATACAGTACACCTACGAGCAGTACTTC	CASRRPIQYTYEQYF
14	-	TRBV5-1	TRBD2	TRBJ2-7	TGCGCCAGCAGCCAACCTAGCGGGAGGGTCGAGCAGTACTTC	CASSQPSGRVEQYF
17	-	TRBV13	-	TRBJ2-7	TGTGCCAGCAGGTCTAACGAATGGGGGGAGAACTCCTACGAGCAGTACTTC	CASRSNEWGENSYEQYF
14	-	TRBV11-2	-	TRBJ2-1	TGTGCCAGCAGCTTACAGGAGGGTTGGAATGAGCAGTTCTTC	CASSLQEGWNEQFF
17	-	TRBV6-4	-	TRBJ2-1	TGTGCCAGCAGTGACCGCCTCAGGGTCTCCTCCTACAATGAGCAGTTCTTC	CASSDRLRVSSYNEQFF
14	-	TRBV11-2	-	TRBJ2-3	TGTGCCAGCAGCTTAGCGGAGCTCACGAATACGCAGTATTTT	CASSLAELTNTQYF